The clone carrying this T cell receptor (beta chain) came up a few times. The record originates from a study of shared clonotypes between healthy human individuals. Only in-frame clones appear in the TCRdb table, and some are missing; sequencing was by immunoSEQ multiplex PCR. Here the sample spans over a million clones, 75% to 85% being singletons. The origin of this receptor is a man younger than 35 in good health. Some clones in this sample may be carry-over from other donors' samples. The sequencing sample was made of memory CD4+ T cells from PBMCs. Subset defined: CD45RA-negative fraction.

The CDR3 nucleotides are TGCGCCAGCACACTACATACTAGCACAGATACGCAGTATTTT. Residues: CASTLHTSTDTQYF. The gene calls are TRBV5-1 and TRBJ2-3, with unresolved D. The CDR3 is 14 residues long. V lost 6 bases, J lost 0 bases, and 11 bases lay in between. Germline CDR1 reads SGHRS; CDR2 reads YFSETQ.